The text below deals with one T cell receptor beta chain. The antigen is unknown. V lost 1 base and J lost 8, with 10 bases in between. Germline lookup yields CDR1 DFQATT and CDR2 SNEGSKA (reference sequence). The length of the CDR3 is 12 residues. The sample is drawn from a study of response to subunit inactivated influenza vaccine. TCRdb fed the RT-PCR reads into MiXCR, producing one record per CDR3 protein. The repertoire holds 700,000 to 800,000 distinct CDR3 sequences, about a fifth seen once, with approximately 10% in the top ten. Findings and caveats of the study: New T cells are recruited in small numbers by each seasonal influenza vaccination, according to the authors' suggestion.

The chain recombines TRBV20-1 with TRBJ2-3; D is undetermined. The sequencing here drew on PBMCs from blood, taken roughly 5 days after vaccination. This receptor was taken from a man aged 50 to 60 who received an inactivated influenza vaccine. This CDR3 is CSARVSGPTQYF. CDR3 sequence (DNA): TGCAGTGCTAGAGTTTCGGGCCCTACGCAGTATTTT.